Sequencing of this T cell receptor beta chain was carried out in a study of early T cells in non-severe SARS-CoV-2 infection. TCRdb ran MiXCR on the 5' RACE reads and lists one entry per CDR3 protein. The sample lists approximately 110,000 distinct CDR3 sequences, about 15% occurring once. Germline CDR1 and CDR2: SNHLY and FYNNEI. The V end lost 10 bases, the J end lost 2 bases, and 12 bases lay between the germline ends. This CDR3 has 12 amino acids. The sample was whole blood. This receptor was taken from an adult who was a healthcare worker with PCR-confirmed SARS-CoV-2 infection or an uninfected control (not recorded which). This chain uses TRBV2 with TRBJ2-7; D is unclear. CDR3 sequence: CATKTDTYEQYF. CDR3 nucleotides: TGTGCCACGAAGACGGATACCTACGAGCAGTACTTC.